The T cell receptor beta chain described here comes from a study of blood T cell repertoires in COVID-19. Produced via immunoSEQ multiplex PCR; TCRdb's table is partial and in-frame only. The table lists some 240,000 clones, roughly four fifths of them singletons, with about 3% in the top ten. The CDR3 has 16 amino acids. The V gene lost 6 bases and the J gene lost 5 bases, with 20 bases spanning the gap. Germline V gives CDR1 MRHNA, CDR2 SNTAGT. The sample was PBMCs or T cells enriched from blood (not recorded which). The clonotype originates from a man aged 45-60 years who had recovered from COVID-19. The chain carries TRBV6-4 and TRBJ2-1; the D gene is possibly TRBD1 (6 bases). DNA for the CDR3: TGTGCCAGCAGGGCCCCGGGACACAGACCCGACAATGAGCAGTTCTTC. Translated: CASRAPGHRPDNEQFF.